This T cell receptor beta chain was sequenced in a study of cytomegalovirus exposure and HLA in healthy donors. Study-wide results and caveats: The classifier reportedly diagnosed cytomegalovirus status with high specificity and sensitivity. TCR clusters originating in the first cohort tended to co-occur in the 120 validation repertoires, according to a later analysis.

While the first cohort had 700 or so subjects, the donors belonged to the separate validation cohort of about 120 subjects. CDR1 is SEHNR, CDR2 FQNEAQ, per germline (reference sequence). V lost 5 bases and J 2 bases, leaving 15 bases between the germline ends. This CDR3 is built from 16 residues. Of note for this clone: Antigen specificity is unknown.

The protocol was immunoSEQ multiplex PCR, while the TCRdb copy is restricted to in-frame clones and leaves out a portion. The sample contains about 330,000 clones, around 86% of which appear only once. The sequenced sample consisted of PBMCs. The genes are TRBV7-9 and TRBJ2-2; D perhaps matches TRBD2 (7 bases). This TCR came from a woman aged 18 to 35 in good health and CMV-seronegative. The CDR3 nucleotides are TGTGCCAGCAGCGGACTAGGGGGGTCCAACACCGGGGAGCTGTTTTTT. Translation: CASSGLGGSNTGELFF.